The subject of this entry is one T cell receptor beta chain. The data are from a study of blood T cell repertoires in COVID-19. The wider study: Material from acute and convalescent COVID-19 was sourced from the United States, Italy and Spain. Nucleic acid was either cDNA or gDNA, and it came from T cells, B-cell-depleted T cells, or PBMCs.

Authors' data handling: Counts of nucleated cells, estimated from reference gene primer amplification, were obtained. Sequencing used immunoSEQ multiplex PCR; TCRdb keeps in-frame clones, though not all of them. That table furnishes V, J and clone size, whereas the DNA furnished D and trimming. Among more than 95,000 clones listed, 80% were seen once. Trimming left V 2 bases short and J 8 bases short, with 21 bases between. The CDR3 is 16 amino acids. CDR1 is MNHEY and CDR2 is SVGEGT in the germline V gene. Input material: peripheral blood. V gene TRBV6-2 or TRBV6-3 combines with J gene TRBJ1-1; D may be TRBD1 (6 bases). This TCR was sampled from a human donor in a cohort sampled during active COVID-19. CDR3 protein: CASSYAQGLGQYEAFF. In DNA form, the CDR3 reads TGTGCCAGCAGTTACGCCCAGGGGTTGGGGCAATACGAAGCTTTCTTT.